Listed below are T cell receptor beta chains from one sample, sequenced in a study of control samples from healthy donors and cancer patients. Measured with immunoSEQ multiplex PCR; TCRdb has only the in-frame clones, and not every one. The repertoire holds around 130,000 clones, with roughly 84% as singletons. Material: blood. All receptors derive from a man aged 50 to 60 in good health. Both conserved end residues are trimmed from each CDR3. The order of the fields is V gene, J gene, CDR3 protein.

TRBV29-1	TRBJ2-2	SVADISGVAGELF
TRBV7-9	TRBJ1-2	ASSSSQRTGNGYT
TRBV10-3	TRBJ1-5	ASRAQGNQPQH
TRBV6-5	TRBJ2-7	ASSYGKSYEQY
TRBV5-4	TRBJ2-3	ASSPQGSTDTQY
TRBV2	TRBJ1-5	ASSDRGPQH
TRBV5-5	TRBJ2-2	ASSFRQGAGELF
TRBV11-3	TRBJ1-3	ASSKTAAGVSNTIY
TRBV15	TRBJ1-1	ATSRDPLLMNTEAF
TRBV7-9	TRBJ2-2	ASSRGVTGELF
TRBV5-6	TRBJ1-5	ASSQVNQPQH
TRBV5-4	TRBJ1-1	ASSRGATEAF
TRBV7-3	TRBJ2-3	ASSLGTMSTDTQY
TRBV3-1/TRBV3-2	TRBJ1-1	ASSLQMNTEAF
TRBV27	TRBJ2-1	ASSTSPGQQNNEQF
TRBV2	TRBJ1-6	ASRDRENSPLH
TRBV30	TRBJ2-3	ASIRGVWGTDTQY
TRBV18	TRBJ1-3	ASSPQQGTGNTIY
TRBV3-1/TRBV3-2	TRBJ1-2	ASSQDLGQTNYGYT
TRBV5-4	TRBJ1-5	ASSLGGSTISPQH
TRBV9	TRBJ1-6	ASFCSPLH
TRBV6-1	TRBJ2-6	ASSANQGTSGANVLT
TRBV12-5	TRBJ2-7	ASGLVLRGLAGPNSYEQY
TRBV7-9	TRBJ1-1	ASSLADRGLNTEAF